This TCR beta chain emerged from a study of beta chain features in type 1 diabetes. Study observations and caveats: A possible short-template PCR bias applies equally to patients and controls. Type 1 diabetes patients had moderately but significantly shorter TCRB CDR3s in all four CD4+ subsets. Individuals with type 1 diabetes displayed fewer insertions and more deletions at VDJ junctions.

V lost 6 bases and J lost 2; bases outside the gene matches: 11. The CDR3 contains 16 residues. CDR1 and CDR2 from the germline V gene are MDHEN and SYDVKM. For this clone: Its antigen is still unknown.

The sequenced template was cDNA made from the entire isolated RNA. Naive, central memory and regulatory T cell samples produced a mean of about 3.5 million reads. TCRdb's table, derived via immunoSEQ multiplex PCR, lists solely in-frame clones and lacks some. The sample has approximately 360,000 clones, roughly 13% seen once. The sequenced sample was naive CD4+ T cells from blood. The chain links TRBV28 to TRBJ2-7; 9 nucleotides agree with TRBD2. The sequence was obtained from a woman in her late teens or twenties with type 1 diabetes. CDR3 nucleotides: TGTGCCAGCAGCTTCGGCGGGAGGGGTATGCCCTACGAGCAGTACTTC. It codes for CASSFGGRGMPYEQYF.